These 10 T cell receptor beta chains originate from one sample sequenced in a study of cytomegalovirus exposure and HLA in healthy donors. PCR used 60 Vbeta primers and 13 Jbeta primers. The repertoire was sequenced with immunoSEQ multiplex PCR; TCRdb's copy has only in-frame clones and lacks some. The repertoire has 97,000 or so clones, 81% of them found once; the top ten carry approximately 1.4%. Sequenced input: PBMCs. The receptors shown here come from a man between 35 and 55 years old in good health and CMV-seronegative.

V is TRBV5-6 and J is TRBJ1-2; perhaps TRBD1 as D (5 bases). This CDR3 is 14 amino acids long. Germline V gene sequence: CDR1 SGHDT, CDR2 YYEEEE. Trimming left V 4 bases short and J 2 bases short, with 12 bases between. For the CDR3, the DNA is TGTGCCAGCAGCGGAGATCAGGGAAACTATGGCTACACCTTC. This gives the protein CASSGDQGNYGYTF.

V is TRBV4-1 and J is TRBJ2-3, with TRBD1 identical over 8 bases. The germline V gene encodes CDR1 MGHRA and CDR2 YSYEKL. The CDR3 length is 15 residues. V gave up 4 bases and J gave up 3 bases; unmatched junction bases: 6. The CDR3 DNA is TGCGCCAGCAGCCTGACAGGGGCTGGAACAGATACGCAGTATTTT. Protein sequence: CASSLTGAGTDTQYF.

The rearrangement uses TRBV5-1 and TRBJ2-5; 7 nucleotides align to TRBD1. The J call is doubtful: the DNA matches TRBJ2-7 better. The CDR3 is 15 residues long. CDR1 and CDR2 (germline): SGHRS, YFSETQ. The CDR3 reads CASSPPRTGIYEQYF. The CDR3 bases are TGCGCCAGCAGCCCGCCCCGGACAGGCATTTACGAGCAGTACTTC.

This rearrangement joins TRBV10-1 to TRBJ1-1; D is undetermined. V lost 5 bases and J 1 base, leaving 11 bases between the germline ends. Germline V gene sequence: CDR1 WNHNN, CDR2 SYGVQD (reference sequence). This CDR3 has 14 amino acids. CDR3 bases: TGCGCCAGCAGTTTATCCGGGTCGAACACTGAAGCTTTCTTT. It translates to CASSLSGSNTEAFF.

The chain has TRBV4-1 and TRBJ2-4; 7 bases match TRBD1. CDR1 and CDR2 (germline): MGHRA, YSYEKL. The J segment lost 3 bases and the V segment lost 0 bases, leaving 5 bases of the junction unmatched. The CDR3 consists of 16 residues. The DNA for the CDR3 is TGCGCCAGCAGCCAAGAAGGGGGCATTGTCAAAAACATTCAGTACTTC. Residues: CASSQEGGIVKNIQYF.

V usage is TRBV5-1 and J usage is TRBJ2-3; perhaps TRBD1 as D (6 bases). The CDR3 loop spans 15 amino acids. CDR1 is SGHRS, CDR2 YFSETQ, per germline. The ends were cut back, 3 bases at V and 1 base at J, with 12 bases in the middle. The CDR3 protein is CASSSSGVGTDTQYF. CDR3 DNA sequence: TGCGCCAGCAGCTCCTCAGGGGTTGGCACAGATACGCAGTATTTT.

This rearrangement joins TRBV11-2 to TRBJ2-7, with D possibly being TRBD1 (6 bases). Germline lookup yields CDR1 SGHAT and CDR2 FQNNGV. Trimming removed 2 bases at V and 6 bases at J, with 14 bases between. The CDR3 is 14 amino acids. The CDR3 spells CASSLRQGQGEQYF. The CDR3 DNA follows: TGTGCCAGCAGCTTAAGGCAGGGGCAAGGCGAGCAGTACTTC.

J is TRBJ1-1 and V is TRBV28, with D maybe TRBD1 (6 bases). The CDR3 sequence is 14 residues long. The germline CDR1 and CDR2 sequences are MDHEN and SYDVKM. Trimming pared 3 bases from V and 1 base from J, leaving 9 bases between. The CDR3 reads CASSFETGNTEAFF. CDR3 in DNA: TGTGCCAGCAGTTTCGAGACAGGGAACACTGAAGCTTTCTTT.

The rearrangement links TRBV7-9 to TRBJ1-5; a weak D match, TRBD1 (6 bases). The germline V gene has CDR1 SEHNR and CDR2 FQNEAQ (reference sequence). CDR3 length: 15 residues. V was pared by 4 bases and J by 5 bases, with 15 bases between. For the CDR3, the DNA is TGTGCCAGCAGCTCCACCCAGGGGATACATCAGCCCCAGCATTTT. Its translation: CASSSTQGIHQPQHF.

The CDR3 protein is CASSLTGGIEQYF. CDR3 DNA: TGTGCCAGCAGCCTGACAGGGGGCATCGAGCAGTACTTC. J is TRBJ2-5 and V is TRBV5-4; 10 bases are shared with TRBD1. The end of the DNA aligns better with TRBJ2-7, so the J call may be wrong. The CDR3 covers 13 residues. CDR1 and CDR2 (germline): SGHNT, YYREEE (reference sequence).